Below, 21 T cell receptor beta chains from the same sample are listed, as sequenced in a study of beta chain features in type 1 diabetes. Whole-study results and caveats: Moderate yet significant TCRB CDR3 shortening was seen in Type 1 diabetes patients in all four CD4+ subsets.

Sequencing targeted expressed TCRB transcripts, as all isolated RNA had been reverse transcribed. This table comes from immunoSEQ multiplex PCR, and its TCRdb copy is limited to in-frame clones, with some not included. This table has about 660,000 clones, 11% to 15% appearing once. These receptors are not linked to any known antigen. The specimen was naive CD4+ T cells from blood. These receptors came from a man between 18 and 35 years old with type 1 diabetes.

The gene calls are TRBV19 and TRBJ2-1; D might be TRBD1 (6 bases). CDR1 LNHDA and CDR2 SQIVND come from the germline V gene (reference sequence). The CDR3 runs 15 residues. The ends were cut back, 4 bases at V and 3 bases at J, with 13 bases in the middle. CDR3 DNA sequence: TGTGCCAGTAGTAAAGGGGGTAACGTCTACAATGAGCAGTTCTTC. Translated: CASSKGGNVYNEQFF. Full variable domain (remainder filled in from reference TRBV19 and TRBJ2-1): DGGITQSPKYLFRKEGQNVTLSCEQNLNHDAMYWYRQDPGQGLRLIYYSQIVNDFQKGDIAEGYSVSREKKESFPLTVTSAQKNPTAFYLCASSKGGNVYNEQFFGPGTRLTVL.

This clone was counted only a few times. The chain carries TRBV28 and TRBJ2-2; unclear D gene. The germline CDR1 and CDR2 sequences are MDHEN and SYDVKM. The germline V and J ends were trimmed by 2 bases and 6 bases, with 4 bases remaining between them. The CDR3 extends over 12 amino acids. For the CDR3, the DNA is TGTGCCAGCAGTTTACCGGCCGGGGAGCTGTTTTTT. Translated, it gives CASSLPAGELFF.

The V call is TRBV20-1, the J call TRBJ2-3; D is perhaps TRBD2 (6 bases). The germline V gene has CDR1 DFQATT and CDR2 SNEGSKA (reference sequence). The ends were cut back, 3 bases at V and 10 bases at J, with 11 bases in the middle. The CDR3 totals 11 residues. In DNA form, the CDR3 reads TGCAGTGCTAGCTCAGGGAGGTCGCAGTATTTT. Its translation is CSASSGRSQYF.

V usage is TRBV15 and J usage is TRBJ1-4, with 7 bases aligning to TRBD1. The CDR3 contains 14 residues. The V and J ends lost 3 bases and 5 bases, in that order; junction bases with no gene match: 3. Germline V gene data show CDR1 as LNHNV and CDR2 as YYDKDF (reference sequence). The CDR3, as DNA: TGTGCCACCAGCAGGACAGGGAACAATGAAAAACTGTTTTTT. It specifies CATSRTGNNEKLFF.

In its sample, this clone was seen a few times. J is TRBJ2-5 and V is TRBV11-1; D is ambiguous. V was cut by 4 bases and J by 2 bases, with 14 bases left in between. The CDR3 runs 15 residues. Per germline, CDR1 SGHAT and CDR2 FQDESV (reference sequence). The CDR3 reads CASSSPFWYQETQYF. The CDR3 nucleotides read TGTGCCAGCAGCTCGCCCTTTTGGTATCAAGAGACCCAGTACTTC.

This clone was seen a few times. The V call is TRBV28, the J call TRBJ2-7; 8 positions agree with TRBD1. J lost 6 bases, V lost 10 bases, and 14 bases had no gene match. CDR1 is MDHEN and CDR2 is SYDVKM in the germline V gene. The CDR3 runs to 14 residues. The CDR3 DNA sequence: TGTGCCACCGGGAGACAGGGGATGCCCCTCGAGCAGTACTTC. It yields the protein CATGRQGMPLEQYF. Supplemented by reference TRBV28 and TRBJ2-7, the full variable domain reads DVKVTQSSRYLVKRTGEKVFLECVQDMDHENMFWYRQDPGLGLRLIYFSYDVKMKEKGDIPEGYSVSREKKERFSLILESASTNQTSMYLCATGRQGMPLEQYFGPGTRLTVT.

This clone was counted a few times. This chain joins TRBV6-6 and TRBJ1-2; the D is unclear. The length of the CDR3 is 15 residues. Germline V gives CDR1 MNHNY, CDR2 SVGAGI (reference sequence). Trimming took off 6 bases at V and 7 bases at J, with 21 bases between the two ends. CDR3 loop: CASSSLGRQGFGYTF. The CDR3 DNA reads TGTGCCAGCAGCTCCTTGGGGAGACAAGGATTTGGCTACACCTTC.

The rearrangement joins TRBV19 to TRBJ1-1, with D tentatively TRBD1 (6 bases). CDR1 LNHDA and CDR2 SQIVND come from the germline V gene (reference sequence). The CDR3 is made up of 10 amino acids. V was clipped by 7 bases and J by 11 bases, with 11 bases between them. CDR3 amino acids: CASNDRTAFF. Here the CDR3 DNA reads TGTGCCAGTAACGACAGGACGGCTTTCTTT.

This clone was seen a handful of times. This rearrangement joins TRBV7-2 to TRBJ2-1; D unresolved. The CDR3 loop spans 14 amino acids. Looked up from germline, CDR1 is SGHTA and CDR2 is FQGNSA. V lost 3 bases and J lost 5, with 11 bases in between. DNA for the CDR3: TGTGCCAGCAGCTTTATGGTAGCAAACAATGAGCAGTTCTTC. Its protein is CASSFMVANNEQFF.

This clone was recorded a few times. The V gene is TRBV4-1, the J gene TRBJ1-6; D unclear. Between the trimmed V and J ends, which lost 8 bases and 5 bases, there was a span of 28 bases. The CDR3 covers 19 residues. Germline V gene sequence: CDR1 MGHRA, CDR2 YSYEKL. In DNA, the CDR3 is TGCGCCAGCCGTCTGTTGCATTTGGGAGTCAGCCTGAATAATTCACCCCTCCACTTT. It is translated as CASRLLHLGVSLNNSPLHF.

There are a few counts of this clone. The chain is built from TRBV7-9 and TRBJ2-7, with TRBD2 as a possible D gene (6 bases). CDR1 and CDR2 (germline): SEHNR, FQNEAQ (reference sequence). The germline V and J ends were trimmed by 7 bases and 6 bases, with 22 bases remaining between them. CDR3 length: 15 residues. CDR3 loop: CASNPGAGMPAEQYF. CDR3 nucleotide sequence: TGTGCCAGCAACCCCGGGGCGGGAATGCCGGCCGAGCAGTACTTC.

This clone has just a few counts. The chain uses TRBV20-1 and TRBJ1-1, with a possible D match to TRBD1 (5 bases). V dropped 6 bases and J dropped 11 bases, with 10 bases sitting between them. Germline CDR1 and CDR2: DFQATT and SNEGSKA (reference sequence). This CDR3 has 9 residues. The CDR3 region is CSANHRAFF. Here the CDR3 DNA reads TGCAGTGCGAACCACAGGGCTTTCTTT.

This clone was found a few times. The J gene is TRBJ2-3, the V gene TRBV11-2; no clear D gene. The CDR3 spans 14 residues. Trimming took 3 bases from V and 2 from J, leaving 9 bases between them. Germline lookup yields CDR1 SGHAT and CDR2 FQNNGV. The DNA for the CDR3 is TGTGCCAGCAGCTTCGGGCAGTTCACAGATACGCAGTATTTT. Its translation: CASSFGQFTDTQYF. Full variable domain (outside the CDR3, taken from reference TRBV11-2 and TRBJ2-3): EAGVAQSPRYKIIEKRQSVAFWCNPISGHATLYWYQQILGQGPKLLIQFQNNGVVDDSQLPKDRFSAERLKGVDSTLKIQPAKLEDSAVYLCASSFGQFTDTQYFGPGTRLTVL.

This clone showed up just a few times. The rearrangement uses TRBV28 and TRBJ1-2; 10 positions match TRBD1. Germline V gene lookup returns CDR1 MDHEN and CDR2 SYDVKM. J lost 7 bases, V lost 2 bases, and 13 bases had no gene match. The CDR3 loop spans 17 amino acids. CDR3 in DNA: TGTGCCAGCAGTTTAAGCCCGGCGGGACAGGGGAGGTCTGGCTACACCTTC. Translating gives CASSLSPAGQGRSGYTF.

This chain joins TRBV10-3 and TRBJ2-7; D not resolved. From germline, CDR1 is ENHRY and CDR2 SYGVKD. The ends were cut back, 0 bases at V and 3 bases at J, with 6 bases in the middle. This CDR3 spans 13 amino acids. This CDR3 reads CAISESVSYEQYF. CDR3 coding DNA: TGTGCCATCAGTGAGTCGGTTAGCTACGAGCAGTACTTC.

The chain combines TRBV6-5 with TRBJ1-2; D remains ambiguous. The V gene's germline CDR1 is MNHEY and CDR2 SVGAGI. This CDR3 contains 15 residues. The V and J ends lost 0 bases and 4 bases respectively, with 12 bases between them. CDR3 sequence reads: CASSYSSRVAYGYTF. The CDR3 nucleotides are TGTGCCAGCAGTTACTCGTCGAGGGTGGCCTATGGCTACACCTTC.

This clone showed up just a few times. This same CDR3 is encoded by further DNA sequences in the sample. The CDR3 DNA reads TGCAGCGTTGAGGGCGGGCCCACAGATACGCAGTATTTT. Its translation is CSVEGGPTDTQYF. V usage is TRBV29-1 and J usage is TRBJ2-3; a possible D gene is TRBD2 (5 bases). This CDR3 spans 13 amino acids. CDR1 and CDR2 (germline): SQVTM, ANQGSEA. The V end was cut by 3 bases, the J end by 2 bases, with 9 bases between.

This chain joins TRBV7-2 and TRBJ2-7; 10 bases are a match to TRBD2. The CDR3 runs 14 residues. Per germline, CDR1 SGHTA and CDR2 FQGNSA. The trim removed 3 bases at V and 4 bases at J, leaving 3 bases unmatched. The CDR3 bases are TGTGCCAGCAGCTTCCTAGCGGGAGCTTACGAGCAGTACTTC. It specifies CASSFLAGAYEQYF. The full variable domain, rest sourced from reference TRBV7-2 and TRBJ2-7, is GAGVSQSPSNKVTEKGKDVELRCDPISGHTALYWYRQSLGQGLEFLIYFQGNSAPDKSGLPSDRFSAERTGGSVSTLTIQRTQQEDSAVYLCASSFLAGAYEQYFGPGTRLTVT.

The chain couples TRBV7-2 to TRBJ2-1, with 7 bases identical to TRBD2. The CDR3 is 14 residues long. Germline CDR1 SGHTA, CDR2 FQGNSA. V dropped 2 bases and J dropped 12; count of bases not matched to a gene: 10. The DNA for the CDR3 is TGTGCCAGCAGCTTAAGTTCGTGGACTAGAGGGCAGTTCTTC. Protein product: CASSLSSWTRGQFF.

J is TRBJ2-5 and V is TRBV25-1, with no clear D. This CDR3 is built from 15 residues. V lost 3 bases to trimming and J lost 2 bases, with 13 bases between them. Germline V gene lookup returns CDR1 MGHDK and CDR2 SYGVNS. The DNA of the CDR3 is TGTGCCAGCAGTGAGTGGCGCGCAATTCAAGAGACCCAGTACTTC. Protein product: CASSEWRAIQETQYF.

The V call is TRBV2, the J call TRBJ2-2; D may be TRBD1 or TRBD2 (5 bases each). V gave up 2 bases and J gave up 0 bases, with 7 bases separating them. The germline CDR1 and CDR2 sequences are SNHLY and FYNNEI. The CDR3 runs to 15 residues. The CDR3 protein is CASSEWGPNTGELFF. The CDR3 coding sequence is TGTGCCAGCAGTGAATGGGGACCGAACACCGGGGAGCTGTTTTTT.